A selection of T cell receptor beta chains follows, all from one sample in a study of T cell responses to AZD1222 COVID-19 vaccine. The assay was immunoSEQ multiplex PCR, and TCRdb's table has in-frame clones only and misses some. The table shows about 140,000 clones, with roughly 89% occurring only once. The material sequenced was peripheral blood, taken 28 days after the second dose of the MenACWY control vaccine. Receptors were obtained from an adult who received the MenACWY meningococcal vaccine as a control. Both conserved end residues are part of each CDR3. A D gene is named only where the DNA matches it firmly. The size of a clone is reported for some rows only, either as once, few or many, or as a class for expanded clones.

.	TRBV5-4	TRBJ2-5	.	CASSFGADQETQYF	TGTGCCAGCAGCTTTGGTGCGGACCAAGAGACCCAGTACTTC
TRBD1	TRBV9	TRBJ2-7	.	CASSPYDRAVDHEQYF	TGTGCCAGCAGCCCATATGACAGGGCAGTCGACCACGAGCAGTACTTC
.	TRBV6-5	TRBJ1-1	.	CASLLEAKNTEAFF	TGTGCCAGCTTGTTGGAAGCTAAAAACACTGAAGCTTTCTTT
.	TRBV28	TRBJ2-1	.	CASSLLLGEQFF	TGTGCCAGCAGTTTATTGCTCGGTGAGCAGTTCTTC
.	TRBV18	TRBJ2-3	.	CASSLSGPGDTQYF	TGTGCCAGCTCACTGTCCGGACCTGGAGATACGCAGTATTTT
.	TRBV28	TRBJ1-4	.	CASSEQGKLFF	TGTGCCAGCAGCGAGCAGGGAAAACTGTTTTTT
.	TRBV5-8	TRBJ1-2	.	CASSLGQLYGYTF	TGTGCCAGCAGCTTGGGACAGCTCTATGGCTACACCTTC
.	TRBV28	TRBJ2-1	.	CASSLGAGQYNEQFF	TGTGCCAGCAGTTTAGGGGCGGGACAATACAATGAGCAGTTCTTC
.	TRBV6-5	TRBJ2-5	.	CASSYLGGARGETQYF	TGTGCCAGCAGTTATTTGGGTGGTGCACGGGGAGAGACCCAGTACTTC
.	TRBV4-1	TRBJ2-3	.	CASSQDSLVGGGRNTQYF	TGCGCCAGCAGCCAAGATTCTCTCGTTGGGGGTGGAAGGAATACGCAGTATTTT
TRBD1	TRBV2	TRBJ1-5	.	CASSGGRDRRYSNQPQHF	TGTGCCAGCAGTGGTGGCCGGGACAGGAGATATAGCAATCAGCCCCAGCATTTT
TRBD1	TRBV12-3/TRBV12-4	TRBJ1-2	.	CASSHTGGAGYTF	TGTGCCAGCAGCCATACAGGGGGCGCTGGCTACACCTTC
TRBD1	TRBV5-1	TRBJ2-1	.	CASSLGTGVANEQFF	TGCGCCAGCAGCTTGGGGACAGGGGTTGCCAATGAGCAGTTCTTC
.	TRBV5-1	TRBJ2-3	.	CASSLGVGGPTDTQYF	TGCGCCAGCAGCTTGGGGGTAGGGGGACCCACAGATACGCAGTATTTT
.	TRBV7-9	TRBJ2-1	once	CASRPLDSLLINNEQFF	TGTGCCAGCAGACCACTTGACAGCCTCCTGATCAACAATGAGCAGTTCTTC
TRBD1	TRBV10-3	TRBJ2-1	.	CAIRRQGAYNEQFF	TGTGCCATCAGGCGACAGGGGGCGTACAATGAGCAGTTCTTC
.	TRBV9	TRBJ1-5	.	CASSVGQSSNQPQHF	TGTGCCAGCAGCGTAGGTCAGAGTAGCAATCAGCCCCAGCATTTT